This T cell receptor beta chain stems from a study of early T cells in non-severe SARS-CoV-2 infection. About the research overall: Alpha and beta chains were unpaired, from unsorted whole-blood bulk RNA. Whole-study results and caveats: Anti-spike CD8 responses were favored by VDJdb matching, which missed private and CD4 specificities.

Germline-derived CDR1 and CDR2 are SGDLS and YYNGEE. This CDR3 is built from 15 residues. V was clipped by 0 bases and J by 1 base, with 10 bases between them. This clonotype was picked up many times. Its antigen is unidentified. TCRdb analysed the 5' RACE reads with MiXCR anew, one entry per CDR3 protein. The repertoire holds approximately 46,000 distinct CDR3 sequences, about 10% seen once, with more than 12% in the top ten. This clonotype originated in an adult who was a healthcare worker with PCR-confirmed SARS-CoV-2 infection or an uninfected control (not recorded which). The chain couples TRBV9 to TRBJ2-5; maybe TRBD2 (5 bases). The source material was whole blood. CDR3 loop: CASSVVGNPQETQYF. CDR3 bases: TGTGCCAGCAGCGTAGTCGGGAACCCCCAAGAGACCCAGTACTTC.